One and the same sample provided the 21 T cell receptor beta chains below, sequenced in a study of blood T cell repertoires in COVID-19. Generated by immunoSEQ multiplex PCR, the TCRdb table keeps only in-frame clones and is missing some. The table records about 59,000 clones, roughly 91% of them present only once. Input material: peripheral blood. All receptors come from a human donor in a cohort sampled during active COVID-19.

The rearrangement uses TRBV7-3 and TRBJ2-7, with a possible D match to TRBD2 (5 bases). Germline V CDR1 and CDR2: SGHTA, FQGTGA. This CDR3 comprises 13 residues. V was trimmed by 1 base and J by 6 bases, leaving 10 bases between them. CDR3 DNA: TGTGCCAGCAGCTTAAGACAAGGGAGCGAGCAGTACTTC. Translated, it gives CASSLRQGSEQYF. The entire variable domain, with the rest obtained from reference TRBV7-3 and TRBJ2-7, is as follows: GAGVSQTPSNKVTEKGKYVELRCDPISGHTALYWYRQSLGQGPEFLIYFQGTGAADDSGLPNDRFFAVRPEGSVSTLKIQRTERGDSAVYLCASSLRQGSEQYFGPGTRLTVT.

The rearrangement uses TRBV7-3 and TRBJ2-1; TRBD2 agrees at 9 bases. Germline CDR1 SGHTA, CDR2 FQGTGA. The CDR3 totals 16 residues. V was pared by 5 bases and J by 2 bases, with 7 bases of the junction left unmatched. CDR3 amino acids: CASSPGLAYTYNEQFF. The CDR3 DNA follows: TGTGCCAGCAGCCCCGGACTAGCGTACACCTACAATGAGCAGTTCTTC.

This sequence joins TRBV25-1 and TRBJ2-2; the D gene is possibly TRBD1 (6 bases). CDR1 and CDR2 (germline): MGHDK, SYGVNS. Between the trimmed V and J ends, which lost 5 bases and 6 bases, there was a span of 10 bases. CDR3 length: 13 amino acids. CDR3 protein: CASSYRDSGELFF. CDR3 coding DNA: TGTGCCAGCAGTTACAGGGATTCCGGGGAGCTGTTTTTT.

This chain joins TRBV19 and TRBJ2-1; tentatively, D is TRBD2 (7 bases). Trimming removed 7 bases from V and 10 bases from J, with 17 bases in between. The CDR3 is made up of 13 amino acids. CDR1 and CDR2 from the germline V gene are LNHDA and SQIVND (reference sequence). CDR3 in DNA: TGTGCCAGTATAAGGGGGGGCGGCGGAGAGCAGTTCTTC. Its protein is CASIRGGGGEQFF.

The CDR3 coding sequence is TGTGCTAGTGGCCGAGACAGGGGAAATGCTTTCTTT. This gives the protein CASGRDRGNAFF. The chain uses TRBV12-5 and TRBJ1-1; TRBD1 matches at 8 bases. This CDR3 has 12 amino acids. In germline, CDR1 is LGHNT, CDR2 FRNRAP. Trimming at V came to 6 bases and at J to 11 bases, leaving 8 bases not matched to a gene.

The rearrangement uses TRBV11-2 and TRBJ2-7, with D possibly being TRBD2 (6 bases). V shed 0 bases and J shed 3 bases, with 15 bases lying between them. Germline V gives CDR1 SGHAT, CDR2 FQNNGV. The CDR3 sequence is 16 residues long. For the CDR3, the DNA is TGTGCCAGCAGCTTAGAAGAATGGGGGGAGAGCTACGAGCAGTACTTC. This gives the protein CASSLEEWGESYEQYF.

This chain links TRBV6-5 with TRBJ2-2, with D hard to call. The CDR3 length is 11 residues. The germline V gene encodes CDR1 MNHEY and CDR2 SVGAGI. V was cut by 8 bases and J by 4 bases, with 5 bases left in between. The CDR3 region is CASRRTGELFF. Here the CDR3 DNA reads TGTGCCAGCCGTCGCACCGGGGAGCTGTTTTTT.

This chain connects TRBV3-1 (or the pseudogene TRBV3-2) to TRBJ2-4; D gene ambiguous. The CDR3 spans 11 residues. The V end was cut by 5 bases, the J end by 10 bases, with 9 bases between. Per germline, CDR1 LGHDT and CDR2 YNNKEL (reference sequence). This chain's CDR3 is CASSNNLIQYF. As DNA, the CDR3 is TGTGCCAGCAGCAACAACCTTATTCAGTACTTC.

The chain combines TRBV7-3 with TRBJ1-1; 9 bases match TRBD1. The V segment lost 5 bases and the J segment 1 base; nucleotides outside the gene matches: 8. The CDR3 contains 16 residues. Germline V gene sequence: CDR1 SGHTA, CDR2 FQGTGA. The CDR3 nucleotides read TGTGCCAGCAGCCCAAGACCGGGACAGGGGAACACTGAAGCTTTCTTT. Translated, it gives CASSPRPGQGNTEAFF.

This clone was detected only a few times. The chain employs TRBV6-4 and TRBJ1-1; possibly TRBD1 for D (5 bases). Trimming removed 6 bases at V and 0 bases at J, with 11 bases between. The CDR3 contains 14 residues. CDR1 is MRHNA and CDR2 is SNTAGT in the germline V gene. The CDR3 DNA reads TGTGCCAGCAGAAAGGACATAATGAACACTGAAGCTTTCTTT. Translated: CASRKDIMNTEAFF.

This chain joins TRBV3-1 (or the pseudogene TRBV3-2) and TRBJ2-1, with 8 bases aligning to TRBD2. The CDR3 length is 16 residues. With V trimmed by 0 bases and J by 8 bases, 9 bases remained unmatched. The germline V gene has CDR1 LGHDT and CDR2 YNNKEL (reference sequence). The CDR3 spells CASSQDRGGRWDEQFF. CDR3 in DNA: TGTGCCAGCAGCCAAGATAGGGGCGGGAGGTGGGATGAGCAGTTCTTC.

This chain links TRBV11-2 with TRBJ2-1; 9 positions match TRBD2. This CDR3 has 14 amino acids. V was pared by 3 bases and J by 4 bases, with 1 base of the junction left unmatched. Germline lookup yields CDR1 SGHAT and CDR2 FQNNGV. CDR3 amino acids: CASSFSGSYNEQFF. The CDR3 nucleotides read TGTGCCAGCAGCTTTAGCGGGAGTTACAATGAGCAGTTCTTC. Full variable domain (outside the CDR3, taken from reference TRBV11-2 and TRBJ2-1): EAGVAQSPRYKIIEKRQSVAFWCNPISGHATLYWYQQILGQGPKLLIQFQNNGVVDDSQLPKDRFSAERLKGVDSTLKIQPAKLEDSAVYLCASSFSGSYNEQFFGPGTRLTVL.

The rearrangement links TRBV20-1 to TRBJ2-3, with a possible D match to TRBD2 (6 bases). CDR3 length equals 17 residues. Germline-derived CDR1 and CDR2 are DFQATT and SNEGSKA (reference sequence). The V end lost 3 bases, the J end lost 0 bases, and 19 bases lay between the germline ends. CDR3 sequence (DNA): TGCAGTGCTAGTCCTACGCCCCTAGCGACTAGCACAGATACGCAGTATTTT. As protein: CSASPTPLATSTDTQYF.

The V and J genes are TRBV6-5 and TRBJ2-7, with D perhaps matching TRBD1 (6 bases). Between the trimmed V and J ends, which lost 0 bases and 1 base, there was a span of 10 bases. Germline V gives CDR1 MNHEY, CDR2 SVGAGI. CDR3 length: 15 amino acids. The DNA of the CDR3 is TGTGCCAGCAGTTACTCCAGGGGTACGTCCTACGAGCAGTACTTC. Its translation is CASSYSRGTSYEQYF.

This chain uses TRBV9 with TRBJ2-5; TRBD2 agrees at 9 bases. The germline V gene encodes CDR1 SGDLS and CDR2 YYNGEE. The CDR3 spans 14 residues. The V and J ends lost 0 bases and 5 bases, in that order; junction bases with no gene match: 2. The CDR3 here is CASSVELAGETQYF. DNA for the CDR3: TGTGCCAGCAGCGTAGAACTAGCGGGCGAGACCCAGTACTTC.

This clone came up a few times. The chain has TRBV9 and TRBJ2-3; 7 bases match TRBD1. V lost 2 bases and J lost 3; bases outside the gene matches: 3. Looked up from germline, CDR1 is SGDLS and CDR2 is YYNGEE. CDR3 length: 14 residues. The CDR3 loop is CASSVGQRTDTQYF. CDR3 coding DNA: TGTGCCAGCAGCGTGGGACAGAGGACAGATACGCAGTATTTT.

The chain's CDR3 is CASSPTSGRASDTQYF. The CDR3 nucleotides are TGTGCCAGCTCACCAACCAGCGGGAGGGCCAGCGATACGCAGTATTTT. The chain couples TRBV18 to TRBJ2-3, with TRBD2 matching over 10 bases. Germline loops: CDR1 KGHSH, CDR2 LQKENI. The V segment lost 2 bases and the J segment 6 bases; nucleotides outside the gene matches: 8. This CDR3 has 16 amino acids.

The V call is TRBV11-2, the J call TRBJ2-2; 12 bases are shared with TRBD2. V lost 3 bases, J lost 7 bases, and 6 bases stayed unmatched. CDR1 and CDR2 from the germline V gene are SGHAT and FQNNGV. There are 16 residues in the CDR3. CDR3: CASSFGLAGSGGELFF. The CDR3 nucleotides are TGTGCCAGCAGCTTCGGACTAGCGGGATCTGGCGGGGAGCTGTTTTTT.

This chain uses TRBV4-1 with TRBJ2-1, with D unclear. The germline CDR1 and CDR2 sequences are MGHRA and YSYEKL. The CDR3 runs 12 residues. Trimming removed 1 base from V and 10 bases from J, with 8 bases in between. The CDR3 region is CASSQGPAEQFF. The CDR3 nucleotides are TGCGCCAGCAGCCAAGGGCCAGCGGAGCAGTTCTTC.

This chain links TRBV5-1 with TRBJ2-5, with TRBD2 identical over 13 bases. CDR1 is SGHRS and CDR2 is YFSETQ in the germline V gene. J gave up 1 base and V 4 bases, and 4 bases lay outside the gene matches. The CDR3 loop spans 16 amino acids. The CDR3, as DNA: TGCGCCAGCAGCCCCGGACTAGCGGGGGCCCAAGAGACCCAGTACTTC. This codes for CASSPGLAGAQETQYF.

The genes are TRBV6-2 or TRBV6-3 and TRBJ1-5, with D possibly being TRBD1 (5 bases). Per germline, CDR1 MNHEY and CDR2 SVGEGT. The CDR3 is 15 amino acids. The ends were cut back, 2 bases at V and 3 bases at J, with 11 bases in the middle. CDR3 region: CASSYRGRDNQPQHF. The CDR3 coding sequence is TGTGCCAGCAGTTACCGGGGGAGGGACAATCAGCCCCAGCATTTT.